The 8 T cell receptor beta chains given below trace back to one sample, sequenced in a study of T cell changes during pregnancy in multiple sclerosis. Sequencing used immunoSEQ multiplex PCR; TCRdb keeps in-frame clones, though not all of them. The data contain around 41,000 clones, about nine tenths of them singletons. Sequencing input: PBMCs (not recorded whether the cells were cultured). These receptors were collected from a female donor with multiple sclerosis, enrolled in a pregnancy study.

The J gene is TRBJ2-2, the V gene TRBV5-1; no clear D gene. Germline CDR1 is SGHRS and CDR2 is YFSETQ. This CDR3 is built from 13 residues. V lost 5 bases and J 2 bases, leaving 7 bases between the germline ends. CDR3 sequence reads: CASRNRNTGELFF. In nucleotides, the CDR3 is TGCGCCAGCAGAAACAGAAACACCGGGGAGCTGTTTTTT.

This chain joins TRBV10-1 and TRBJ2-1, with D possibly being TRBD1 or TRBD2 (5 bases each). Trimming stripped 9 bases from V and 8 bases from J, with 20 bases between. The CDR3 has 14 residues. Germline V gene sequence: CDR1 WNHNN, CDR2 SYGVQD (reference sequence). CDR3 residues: CARLRRDLSDEQFF. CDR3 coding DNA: TGCGCCAGATTGCGACGGGACCTATCGGATGAGCAGTTCTTC.

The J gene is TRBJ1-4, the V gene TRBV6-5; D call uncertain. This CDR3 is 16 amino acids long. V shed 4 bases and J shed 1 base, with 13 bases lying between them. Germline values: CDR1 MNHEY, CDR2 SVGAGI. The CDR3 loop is CASSFFGRRTNEKLFF. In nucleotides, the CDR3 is TGTGCCAGCAGTTTCTTCGGACGTCGAACTAATGAAAAACTGTTTTTT.

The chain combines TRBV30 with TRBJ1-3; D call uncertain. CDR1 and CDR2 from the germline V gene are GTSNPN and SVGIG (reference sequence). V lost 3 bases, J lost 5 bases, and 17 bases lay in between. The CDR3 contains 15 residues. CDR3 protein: CAWRPGQSLRNTIYF. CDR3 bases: TGTGCCTGGAGGCCCGGCCAAAGTCTCCGAAACACCATATATTTT. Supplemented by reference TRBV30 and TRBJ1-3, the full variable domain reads SQTIHQWPATLVQPVGSPLSLECTVEGTSNPNLYWYRQAAGRGLQLLFYSVGIGQISSEVPQNLSASRPQDRQFILSSKKLLLSDSGFYLCAWRPGQSLRNTIYFGEGSWLTVV.

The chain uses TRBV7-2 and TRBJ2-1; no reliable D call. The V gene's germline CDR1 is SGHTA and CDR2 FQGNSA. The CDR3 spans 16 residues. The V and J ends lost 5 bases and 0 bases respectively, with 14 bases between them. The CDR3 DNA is TGTGCCAGCAGCCCCCCCAGCGCCTTCTCCTACAATGAGCAGTTCTTC. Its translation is CASSPPSAFSYNEQFF.

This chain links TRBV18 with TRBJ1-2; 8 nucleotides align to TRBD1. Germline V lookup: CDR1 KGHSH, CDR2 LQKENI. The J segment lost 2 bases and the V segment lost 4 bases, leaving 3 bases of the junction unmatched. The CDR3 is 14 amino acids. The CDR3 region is CASSLRQGNYGYTF. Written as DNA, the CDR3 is TGTGCCAGCTCACTACGACAGGGGAACTATGGCTACACCTTC.

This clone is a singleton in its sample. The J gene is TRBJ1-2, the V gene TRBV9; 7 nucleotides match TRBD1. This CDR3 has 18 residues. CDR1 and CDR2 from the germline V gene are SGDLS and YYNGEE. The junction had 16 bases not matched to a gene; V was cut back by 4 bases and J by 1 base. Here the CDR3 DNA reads TGTGCCAGCAGCCCCCGATCGACAGGGTCGGGATTTAACTATGGCTACACCTTC. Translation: CASSPRSTGSGFNYGYTF.

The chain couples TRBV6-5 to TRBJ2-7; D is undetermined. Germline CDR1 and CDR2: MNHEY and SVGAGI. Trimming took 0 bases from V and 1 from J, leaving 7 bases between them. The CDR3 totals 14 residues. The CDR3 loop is CASSYSRWSYEQYF. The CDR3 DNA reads TGTGCCAGCAGTTACTCCAGGTGGTCCTACGAGCAGTACTTC.